These 23 T cell receptor beta chains came from one sample sequenced in a study of radiation and T cells in renal cell carcinoma. Time point here: blood 4 weeks post-SBRT, at nephrectomy. Regarding treatment: 15 Gy SBRT to primary tumor, nephrectomy 4 weeks later. Assay: immunoSEQ multiplex PCR; the TCRdb copy retains only in-frame clones and omits some. This table has about 73,000 clones, around four fifths appearing once. This material consisted of blood, taken from a patient whose treatment included radiotherapy and nephrectomy. The receptor source for this set is a woman aged 55-69 years with renal cell carcinoma.

This chain connects TRBV10-3 to TRBJ1-4; TRBD1 aligns across 9 bases. Germline V gene sequence: CDR1 ENHRY, CDR2 SYGVKD. V dropped 3 bases and J dropped 4; count of bases not matched to a gene: 6. This CDR3 comprises 16 residues. The CDR3: CAISEEETGGNEKLFF. CDR3 in DNA: TGTGCCATCAGTGAAGAAGAGACAGGGGGTAATGAAAAACTGTTTTTT.

As DNA, the CDR3 is TGTGCCAGCAGCTTATCGGGCCTTTTGAATGAGCAGTTCTTC. Translating gives CASSLSGLLNEQFF. The chain is built from TRBV7-3 and TRBJ2-1; D is unclear. Germline V gives CDR1 SGHTA, CDR2 FQGTGA. V shed 2 bases and J shed 7 bases, with 12 bases lying between them. This CDR3 is built from 14 residues.

This clone was detected only a few times. This chain links TRBV19 with TRBJ1-1, with unresolved D. The CDR3 sequence is 13 residues long. Germline CDR1 is LNHDA and CDR2 is SQIVND (reference sequence). V gave up 5 bases and J gave up 0 bases, with 7 bases separating them. The CDR3 region is CASSALMNTEAFF. In DNA form, the CDR3 reads TGTGCCAGTAGTGCCTTGATGAACACTGAAGCTTTCTTT.

Only a few counts were recorded for this clone. The chain recombines TRBV19 with TRBJ1-2, with a possible D match to TRBD1 (6 bases). Trimming took off 3 bases at V and 7 bases at J, with 12 bases between the two ends. CDR1 LNHDA and CDR2 SQIVND come from the germline V gene (reference sequence). The CDR3 extends over 13 amino acids. The CDR3 coding sequence is TGTGCCAGTAGTATCCGACAGGATCCTGGCTACACCTTC. Its protein product is CASSIRQDPGYTF. Together with reference TRBV19 and TRBJ1-2, the CDR3 gives the full variable domain: DGGITQSPKYLFRKEGQNVTLSCEQNLNHDAMYWYRQDPGQGLRLIYYSQIVNDFQKGDIAEGYSVSREKKESFPLTVTSAQKNPTAFYLCASSIRQDPGYTFGSGTRLTVV.

J is TRBJ1-1 and V is TRBV4-1, with D possibly TRBD1 on 5 matching bases. Trimming left V 0 bases short and J 1 base short, with 12 bases between. This CDR3 spans 16 amino acids. Germline V CDR1 and CDR2: MGHRA, YSYEKL. The chain's CDR3 is CASSQETSRGNTEAFF. In nucleotides, the CDR3 is TGCGCCAGCAGCCAAGAAACGTCGAGGGGGAACACTGAAGCTTTCTTT.

This sequence joins TRBV6-5 and TRBJ2-3; D is undetermined. Per the germline V gene, CDR1 is MNHEY and CDR2 is SVGAGI. This CDR3 region has 13 residues. V lost 4 bases, J lost 8 bases, and 13 bases lay in between. CDR3 sequence reads: CASSSSLWGTQYF. In DNA, the CDR3 is TGTGCCAGCAGTTCGAGCCTCTGGGGTACGCAGTATTTT.

The chain has TRBV10-3 and TRBJ1-5; D not certain. The CDR3 spans 14 residues. Trimming removed 4 bases at V and 7 bases at J, with 14 bases between. Germline loops: CDR1 ENHRY, CDR2 SYGVKD. CDR3 DNA sequence: TGTGCCATCAGTGTTAACGGGAAAGACCAGCCCCAGCATTTT. Protein sequence: CAISVNGKDQPQHF.

The chain employs TRBV6-5 and TRBJ1-5; no definite D call. The CDR3 length is 14 residues. With 8 bases removed from V and 3 bases from J, the gap between germline ends came to 14 bases. The germline CDR1 and CDR2 sequences are MNHEY and SVGAGI. DNA of the CDR3: TGTGCCAGCGCTAAGGACTTAGTCAATCAGCCCCAGCATTTT. Translation gives CASAKDLVNQPQHF.

V gene TRBV12-5 combines with J gene TRBJ2-2, with 9 bases aligning to TRBD1. This CDR3 is built from 13 residues. CDR1 and CDR2 from the germline V gene are LGHNT and FRNRAP. J gave up 7 bases and V 6 bases, and 3 bases lay outside the gene matches. DNA of the CDR3: TGTGCTAGTGGACAGGGGGCAAACGGGGAGCTGTTTTTT. Protein: CASGQGANGELFF.

This clone was detected only a few times. The chain combines TRBV2 with TRBJ1-1; D not certain. Per germline, CDR1 SNHLY and CDR2 FYNNEI. This CDR3 is 11 amino acids long. The germline V and J ends were trimmed by 5 bases and 8 bases, with 9 bases remaining between them. The CDR3 spells CASSRSLEAFF. Written as DNA, the CDR3 is TGTGCCAGCAGTAGAAGCCTCGAAGCTTTCTTT.

J is TRBJ2-1 and V is TRBV7-2; D gene uncertain. V gave up 2 bases and J gave up 10 bases, with 9 bases separating them. From germline, CDR1 is SGHTA and CDR2 FQGNSA. CDR3 length: 12 amino acids. The CDR3: CASSLLLGEQFF. CDR3 in DNA: TGTGCCAGCAGCTTACTCCTCGGAGAGCAGTTCTTC.

The CDR3 DNA follows: TGTGCCTGGAGTAGGGGCAGACCCAATCAGCCCCAGCATTTT. Its protein product is CAWSRGRPNQPQHF. V is TRBV30 and J is TRBJ1-5, with D perhaps TRBD1 (5 bases). Germline CDR1 is GTSNPN and CDR2 is SVGIG (reference sequence). V lost 2 bases to trimming and J lost 3 bases, with 11 bases between them. The CDR3 extends over 14 amino acids.

This chain connects TRBV19 to TRBJ1-2; TRBD1 matches 9 bases. This CDR3 spans 12 amino acids. Germline CDR1 and CDR2: LNHDA and SQIVND (reference sequence). The DNA for the CDR3 is TGTGCTGCGAGGACAGGGGCTTCTGGCTACACCTTC. The encoded protein is CAARTGASGYTF.

V and J are TRBV29-1 and TRBJ2-1; the match to TRBD2 covers 10 bases. This CDR3 region has 13 residues. Trimming took 7 bases from V and 7 from J; bases not matched to a gene: 7. CDR1 SQVTM and CDR2 ANQGSEA come from the germline V gene. CDR3 coding DNA: TGCAGCGCGTACGGGACTAGCGAAAATGAGCAGTTCTTC. Translating it yields CSAYGTSENEQFF.

The sample holds a few counts of this clone. The CDR3 spells CASNLERPEQFF. CDR3 DNA: TGTGCCAGCAATTTGGAGCGGCCTGAGCAGTTCTTC. The rearrangement links TRBV2 to TRBJ2-1, with D perhaps TRBD2 (5 bases). Trimming cost V 7 bases and J 9 bases, with 13 bases left between them. Germline V gene sequence: CDR1 SNHLY, CDR2 FYNNEI. The length of the CDR3 is 12 residues.

The chain carries TRBV4-3 and TRBJ2-1; D may be TRBD2 (5 bases). The CDR3 has 13 residues. Germline CDR1 reads LGHNA; CDR2 reads YSLEER. The ends were cut back, 5 bases at V and 9 bases at J, with 14 bases in the middle. The DNA for the CDR3 is TGCGCCAGCAGCACCGTCCCACGGGGTGAGCAGTTCTTC. Its translation is CASSTVPRGEQFF.

The chain employs TRBV6-1 and TRBJ2-5; 9 bases are shared with TRBD1. Germline lookup yields CDR1 MNHNS and CDR2 SASEGT. With 3 bases clipped from V and 4 bases from J, the junction kept 6 bases outside the gene matches. The CDR3 sequence is 15 residues long. CDR3 amino acids: CASSDNRGRGETQYF. CDR3 in DNA: TGTGCCAGCAGTGATAACAGGGGGCGAGGAGAGACCCAGTACTTC.

V gene TRBV6-6 combines with J gene TRBJ1-2, with 7 bases matching TRBD1. The CDR3 sequence is 14 residues long. Germline V gene lookup returns CDR1 MNHNY and CDR2 SVGAGI (reference sequence). J lost 2 bases, V lost 6 bases, and 6 bases had no gene match. CDR3 in amino acids: CASRPLTGNYGYTF. Here the CDR3 DNA reads TGTGCCAGCAGGCCGCTGACAGGGAACTATGGCTACACCTTC.

This clone was seen just once. The chain joins TRBV7-2 to TRBJ2-7, with D unresolved. The CDR3 contains 14 residues. Trimming removed 5 bases from V and 2 bases from J, with 13 bases in between. The germline gives CDR1 SGHTA, CDR2 FQGNSA. The CDR3 DNA follows: TGTGCCAGCAGCACCCGCCGTTCCCCCTACGAGCAGTACTTC. Its translation: CASSTRRSPYEQYF.

The chain carries TRBV7-2 and TRBJ1-3, with D hard to call. The CDR3 has 16 residues. Germline V lookup: CDR1 SGHTA, CDR2 FQGNSA. V lost 1 base and J lost 2, with 12 bases in between. CDR3 in DNA: TGTGCCAGCAGCTTAGTCGGCTACGGGACTGGAAACACCATATATTTT. Its protein is CASSLVGYGTGNTIYF. Using reference TRBV7-2 and TRBJ1-3 for the parts outside the CDR3, the full variable domain is GAGVSQSPSNKVTEKGKDVELRCDPISGHTALYWYRQSLGQGLEFLIYFQGNSAPDKSGLPSDRFSAERTGGSVSTLTIQRTQQEDSAVYLCASSLVGYGTGNTIYFGEGSWLTVV.

The chain has TRBV28 and TRBJ2-3, with D hard to call. CDR3 length equals 13 residues. Trimming stripped 3 bases from V and 2 bases from J, with 6 bases between. Germline V gene data show CDR1 as MDHEN and CDR2 as SYDVKM. CDR3 coding DNA: TGTGCCAGCAGTTTTAGCTTCACAGATACGCAGTATTTT. Translated: CASSFSFTDTQYF.

The gene calls are TRBV19 and TRBJ2-7, with TRBD1 matching over 9 bases. The V gene's germline CDR1 is LNHDA and CDR2 SQIVND (reference sequence). The CDR3 has 15 residues. V lost 7 bases and J lost 5; bases outside the gene matches: 12. DNA for the CDR3: TGTGCCAGTACCCAGGGAACAGGGGGCATCCACGAGCAGTACTTC. This translates into CASTQGTGGIHEQYF.

The V call is TRBV9, the J call TRBJ2-1, with 10 bases identical to TRBD2. The CDR3 covers 15 residues. The germline V gene encodes CDR1 SGDLS and CDR2 YYNGEE. The V and J ends lost 3 bases and 3 bases, in that order; junction bases with no gene match: 3. DNA for the CDR3: TGTGCCAGCAGCGACCCTAGCGGGGGCTACAATGAGCAGTTCTTC. Amino acids: CASSDPSGGYNEQFF.